Presented here are 31 T cell receptor beta chains from one specimen sequenced in a study of blood T cell repertoires in COVID-19 (TCRdb year 2020). Library preparation employed the immunoSEQ multiplex PCR assay. What TCRdb holds here is the immuneACCESS table cut down to in-frame rearrangements. Part of the clones is not present; checked against another copy, under half of the missing clones reflect an unresolved V gene, and the others are unexplained. In all, the sample holds approximately 99,000 clones, and 88% of those were seen once. Approximately 2.5% of the sample lies in the top ten. Specimen: peripheral blood. The origin of the receptors is a human donor in a cohort sampled during active COVID-19.

As for this clone: The sample carries other DNA sequences with the same CDR3. V is TRBV7-3 and J is TRBJ1-2; the match to TRBD1 covers 8 bases. The CDR3 extends over 13 amino acids. CDR1 and CDR2 (germline): SGHTA, FQGTGA. V gave up 2 bases and J gave up 8 bases; unmatched junction bases: 4. The CDR3: CASSLGQGGGYTF. The CDR3 nucleotides read TGTGCCAGCAGCTTAGGACAGGGCGGCGGCTACACCTTC.

V is TRBV4-1 and J is TRBJ2-7; 11 positions match TRBD2. V shed 0 bases and J 0 bases; nucleotides not matched to a gene: 1. In germline, CDR1 is MGHRA, CDR2 YSYEKL. The CDR3 totals 16 residues. The CDR3 is CASSQDGLAGSYEQYF. DNA for the CDR3: TGCGCCAGCAGCCAAGACGGACTAGCGGGCTCCTACGAGCAGTACTTC.

The rearrangement joins TRBV18 to TRBJ2-4; D perhaps matches TRBD2 (6 bases). The CDR3 covers 17 residues. V was trimmed by 1 base and J by 2 bases, leaving 15 bases between them. Germline V gene sequence: CDR1 KGHSH, CDR2 LQKENI. The CDR3 loop is CASSPQGGPRTKNIQYF. CDR3 in DNA: TGTGCCAGCTCACCACAGGGAGGCCCGAGGACCAAAAACATTCAGTACTTC.

The genes are TRBV6-5 and TRBJ1-4, with a possible D match to TRBD1 (6 bases). The CDR3 extends over 16 amino acids. In germline, CDR1 is MNHEY, CDR2 SVGAGI. Trimming shortened V by 4 bases and J by 2 bases, and 14 bases separated the two germline ends. CDR3 in DNA: TGTGCCAGCAGTTCTGGGGGGGCTGGGACTAATGAAAAACTGTTTTTT. This encodes CASSSGGAGTNEKLFF.

The chain joins TRBV2 to TRBJ2-1; 7 bases are a match to TRBD1. From germline, CDR1 is SNHLY and CDR2 FYNNEI. Trimming cost V 3 bases and J 9 bases; bases outside gene matches: 11. The CDR3 contains 15 residues. In DNA, the CDR3 is TGTGCCAGCAGTGAGCCGGACAGGTATTGGCGTGAGCAGTTCTTC. Translated: CASSEPDRYWREQFF.

The chain combines TRBV5-1 with TRBJ2-1, with TRBD2 identical over 7 bases. CDR3 size: 14 residues. The ends lost 4 bases at V and 5 bases at J; junction bases unmatched: 6. CDR1 is SGHRS, CDR2 YFSETQ, per germline. The CDR3 reads CASSVQRGDNEQFF. CDR3 DNA sequence: TGCGCCAGCAGCGTCCAGCGGGGCGACAATGAGCAGTTCTTC.

V gene TRBV19 combines with J gene TRBJ1-5; D is ambiguous. V shed 0 bases and J shed 3 bases, with 15 bases lying between them. The CDR3 loop spans 17 amino acids. Per germline, CDR1 LNHDA and CDR2 SQIVND (reference sequence). CDR3 nucleotide sequence: TGTGCCAGTAGTATAGATCGGCCGCGGGGTACCAATCAGCCCCAGCATTTT. Its protein product is CASSIDRPRGTNQPQHF.

The CDR3 sequence: CASSVPGQGAAGANVLTF. The CDR3 nucleotides are TGTGCCAGCAGCGTACCTGGGCAGGGGGCGGCTGGGGCCAACGTCCTGACTTTC. The chain uses TRBV9 and TRBJ2-6, with 8 bases that match TRBD1. V dropped 1 base and J dropped 2; count of bases not matched to a gene: 8. This CDR3 contains 18 residues. Germline values: CDR1 SGDLS, CDR2 YYNGEE.

The rearrangement links TRBV19 to TRBJ2-7; a weak D match, TRBD1 (6 bases). The CDR3 loop spans 13 amino acids. CDR1 and CDR2 (germline): LNHDA, SQIVND (reference sequence). V was pared by 3 bases and J by 3 bases, with 9 bases between. CDR3 DNA sequence: TGTGCCAGTAGTATCCGGGACAACTACGAGCAGTACTTC. Encoded protein: CASSIRDNYEQYF. Filled out from reference TRBV19 and TRBJ2-7, the complete variable domain reads DGGITQSPKYLFRKEGQNVTLSCEQNLNHDAMYWYRQDPGQGLRLIYYSQIVNDFQKGDIAEGYSVSREKKESFPLTVTSAQKNPTAFYLCASSIRDNYEQYFGPGTRLTVT.

The chain employs TRBV12-3 or TRBV12-4 and TRBJ1-5; maybe TRBD1 (5 bases). The CDR3 totals 13 residues. Trimming removed 5 bases at V and 5 bases at J, with 10 bases between. This CDR3 reads CASSGGVDQPQHF. As DNA, the CDR3 is TGTGCCAGCAGTGGGGGGGTAGATCAGCCCCAGCATTTT.

This clone is a singleton in its sample. The V gene is TRBV14, the J gene TRBJ1-2, with D tentatively TRBD1 (5 bases). V lost 4 bases and J lost 1, with 7 bases in between. Per germline, CDR1 SGHDN and CDR2 FVKESK. CDR3 length equals 13 residues. Here the CDR3 reads CASSPDINYGYTF. The CDR3 DNA is TGTGCCAGCAGCCCGGACATTAACTATGGCTACACCTTC. Drawing the rest from reference TRBV14 and TRBJ1-2, the complete variable domain is EAGVTQFPSHSVIEKGQTVTLRCDPISGHDNLYWYRRVMGKEIKFLLHFVKESKQDESGMPNNRFLAERTGGTYSTLKVQPAELEDSGVYFCASSPDINYGYTFGSGTRLTVV.

On this clone: Compared with germline, one end of the junction differs, possibly owing to a read error. V usage is TRBV6-4 and J usage is TRBJ1-2, with a tentative D call TRBD1 (5 bases). Germline lookup yields CDR1 MRHNA and CDR2 SNTAGT. CDR3 size: 14 residues. The CDR3: CARSKGRGIYGYTF. The CDR3 DNA reads TGTGCCCGCAGCAAGGGACGGGGGATATATGGCTACACCTTC.

The rearrangement links TRBV2 to TRBJ1-5, with 9 bases fitting TRBD1. This CDR3 has 15 residues. With 7 bases clipped from V and 3 bases from J, the junction kept 7 bases outside the gene matches. Germline V lookup: CDR1 SNHLY, CDR2 FYNNEI. The chain's CDR3 is CASTADRGDNQPQHF. The DNA of the CDR3 is TGTGCCAGCACCGCGGACAGGGGAGACAATCAGCCCCAGCATTTT. Looking up the rest from reference TRBV2 and TRBJ1-5 gives the full variable domain: EPEVTQTPSHQVTQMGQEVILRCVPISNHLYFYWYRQILGQKVEFLVSFYNNEISEKSEIFDDQFSVERPDGSNFTLKIRSTKLEDSAMYFCASTADRGDNQPQHFGDGTRLSIL.

The J gene is TRBJ2-1, the V gene TRBV5-8, with 11 bases aligning to TRBD2. Germline CDR1 is SGHTS and CDR2 is YDEGEE. With V trimmed by 0 bases and J by 2 bases, 4 bases remained unmatched. The CDR3 spans 17 residues. The chain's CDR3 is CASSLALAGVPYNEQFF. CDR3 coding DNA: TGTGCCAGCAGCTTGGCACTAGCGGGGGTCCCCTACAATGAGCAGTTCTTC.

The chain joins TRBV9 to TRBJ1-6, with D hard to call. From germline, CDR1 is SGDLS and CDR2 YYNGEE. The CDR3 loop spans 14 amino acids. Trimming removed 0 bases from V and 4 bases from J, with 5 bases in between. Here the CDR3 DNA reads TGTGCCAGCAGCGTAGCTTCTTATAATTCACCCCTCCACTTT. This encodes CASSVASYNSPLHF.

The chain uses TRBV15 and TRBJ1-1, with 8 nucleotides matching TRBD1. The length of the CDR3 is 15 residues. Trimming removed 2 bases from V and 1 base from J; junction bases left unmatched: 3. Germline V gene lookup returns CDR1 LNHNV and CDR2 YYDKDF (reference sequence). CDR3: CATSRPGQGNTEAFF. The CDR3 coding sequence is TGTGCCACCAGCAGACCCGGACAGGGGAACACTGAAGCTTTCTTT.

The CDR3 coding sequence is TGCGCCAGCAGCGGGACATTCCGAAATGAAGAGACCCAGTACTTC. Translation: CASSGTFRNEETQYF. The rearrangement uses TRBV5-1 and TRBJ2-5; a possible D gene is TRBD1 (6 bases). V was trimmed by 4 bases and J by 3 bases, leaving 16 bases between them. CDR3 length: 15 amino acids. Germline V gene data show CDR1 as SGHRS and CDR2 as YFSETQ.

This chain connects TRBV12-3 or TRBV12-4 to TRBJ2-1; D remains unclear. The CDR3 consists of 12 residues. Trimming removed 2 bases at V and 8 bases at J, with 7 bases between. CDR3 residues: CASSLLAHEQFF. The CDR3 DNA reads TGTGCCAGCAGTTTATTAGCCCATGAGCAGTTCTTC.

CDR3 in DNA: TGTGCCAGCAGCCTGGGACAGGGACAGGGATCCTACGAGCAGTACTTC. This codes for CASSLGQGQGSYEQYF. V usage is TRBV5-4 and J usage is TRBJ2-7; 9 nucleotides align to TRBD1. This CDR3 is built from 16 residues. Germline V gene lookup returns CDR1 SGHNT and CDR2 YYREEE (reference sequence). V gave up 4 bases and J gave up 1 base; unmatched junction bases: 9.

The chain uses TRBV5-1 and TRBJ2-6; TRBD2 might be the D (5 bases). This CDR3 has 16 amino acids. V was clipped by 4 bases and J by 0 bases, with 11 bases between them. Per germline, CDR1 SGHRS and CDR2 YFSETQ. The CDR3 coding sequence is TGCGCCAGCAGCACCGGGGAGACCTCTGGGGCCAACGTCCTGACTTTC. It is translated as CASSTGETSGANVLTF.

The chain employs TRBV9 and TRBJ1-1; D not resolved. CDR1 is SGDLS and CDR2 is YYNGEE in the germline V gene. CDR3 size: 12 residues. V was shortened by 5 bases and J by 0 bases, with 5 bases between the two germline ends. CDR3 protein: CASSAMNTEAFF. DNA for the CDR3: TGTGCCAGCAGTGCGATGAACACTGAAGCTTTCTTT.

V and J are TRBV28 and TRBJ1-2; no clear D. V was pared by 3 bases and J by 6 bases, with 5 bases between. In germline, CDR1 is MDHEN, CDR2 SYDVKM. The CDR3 length is 11 residues. CDR3 sequence: CASSFVDGYTF. DNA of the CDR3: TGTGCCAGCAGTTTTGTCGATGGCTACACCTTC.

The chain couples TRBV2 to TRBJ1-5; 9 bases line up with TRBD1. Trimming at V came to 0 bases and at J to 2 bases, leaving 2 bases not matched to a gene. The germline V gene has CDR1 SNHLY and CDR2 FYNNEI. The CDR3 runs to 16 residues. The CDR3 sequence is CASSEATGGGNQPQHF. The CDR3 coding sequence is TGTGCCAGCAGTGAAGCGACAGGGGGGGGCAATCAGCCCCAGCATTTT.

A single count supports this clone. This sequence joins TRBV7-9 and TRBJ1-4, with 8 positions matching TRBD1. CDR1 is SEHNR and CDR2 is FQNEAQ in the germline V gene (reference sequence). CDR3 length equals 18 residues. V lost 2 bases to trimming and J lost 8 bases; unmatched junction nucleotides: 16. CDR3 sequence: CASSLTPTIQGAREKLFF. The CDR3 coding sequence is TGTGCCAGCAGCTTAACCCCAACGATCCAGGGGGCAAGGGAAAAACTGTTTTTT.

This clone came up once. V gene TRBV29-1 combines with J gene TRBJ1-1; D gene ambiguous. The V and J ends lost 7 bases and 0 bases respectively, with 6 bases between them. This CDR3 has 11 amino acids. Germline V gene lookup returns CDR1 SQVTM and CDR2 ANQGSEA. The CDR3 loop is CSGTLNTEAFF. The CDR3 DNA is TGCAGCGGGACTTTGAACACTGAAGCTTTCTTT.

This sequence joins TRBV7-9 and TRBJ1-5; maybe TRBD1 (5 bases). The CDR3 contains 14 residues. Germline V gene data show CDR1 as SEHNR and CDR2 as FQNEAQ (reference sequence). The V gene lost 1 base and the J gene lost 5 bases, with 9 bases spanning the gap. CDR3 protein: CASSLGQGHQPQHF. CDR3 bases: TGTGCCAGCAGCTTAGGGCAGGGCCATCAGCCCCAGCATTTT.

The chain employs TRBV6-5 and TRBJ2-1; 8 bases are shared with TRBD2. This CDR3 comprises 15 residues. The germline V gene has CDR1 MNHEY and CDR2 SVGAGI. Losses at the gene ends were 6 bases for V and 4 bases for J; bases not matched to a gene: 8. This chain's CDR3 is CASRGYGGAYNEQFF. The CDR3 DNA is TGTGCCAGCAGGGGGTACGGGGGGGCTTACAATGAGCAGTTCTTC.

The rearrangement uses TRBV7-3 and TRBJ2-5; 8 nucleotides align to TRBD2. The germline V gene has CDR1 SGHTA and CDR2 FQGTGA. Trimming removed 5 bases from V and 4 bases from J; junction bases left unmatched: 3. The CDR3 contains 13 residues. The CDR3 sequence is CASSAGGRETQYF. The DNA of the CDR3 is TGTGCCAGCAGCGCGGGGGGTCGAGAGACCCAGTACTTC.

V and J are TRBV6-1 and TRBJ2-7; 7 nucleotides match TRBD2. The length of the CDR3 is 13 residues. The germline V gene has CDR1 MNHNS and CDR2 SASEGT. V lost 0 bases and J lost 8; bases outside the gene matches: 4. The CDR3 spells CASSEAREGQQYF. CDR3 bases: TGTGCCAGCAGTGAAGCGAGGGAGGGTCAGCAGTACTTC.

The rearrangement links TRBV2 to TRBJ2-1, with D possibly matching TRBD1 (5 bases). Germline CDR1 is SNHLY and CDR2 is FYNNEI. Deletions cut 5 bases from V and 10 bases from J, with 15 bases between. This CDR3 spans 13 amino acids. Here the CDR3 reads CASSTGQGIEQFF. CDR3 nucleotide sequence: TGTGCCAGCAGTACTGGGCAGGGCATAGAGCAGTTCTTC. Supplemented by reference TRBV2 and TRBJ2-1, the full variable domain reads EPEVTQTPSHQVTQMGQEVILRCVPISNHLYFYWYRQILGQKVEFLVSFYNNEISEKSEIFDDQFSVERPDGSNFTLKIRSTKLEDSAMYFCASSTGQGIEQFFGPGTRLTVL.

J is TRBJ2-7 and V is TRBV7-8; D uncertain. Trimming removed 5 bases from V and 1 base from J, with 18 bases in between. This CDR3 region has 16 residues. Per the germline V gene, CDR1 is SGHVS and CDR2 is FQNEAQ. The CDR3 DNA reads as TGTGCCAGCAGCCCACGTGGGCAGGATTCATCCTACGAGCAGTACTTC. Translated: CASSPRGQDSSYEQYF.